This TCR beta chain was recorded in a study of blood T cell repertoires in COVID-19. Across the study: Samples came from the United States, Italy and Spain, spanning acute and convalescent COVID-19.

The CDR3 totals 14 residues. Germline assignment: CDR1 SGHRS and CDR2 YFSETQ. The V and J ends lost 6 bases and 2 bases respectively, with 12 bases between them. Original analysis: From reference gene primer amplification, estimates of nucleated cell counts were derived. Libraries were prepared by immunoSEQ multiplex PCR; TCRdb keeps only in-frame clonotypes and omits some of them. V and J calls and clone size are given by that table; D and trimming were obtained from the DNA. The profile shows some 260,000 clones, about 80% of them singletons. Source material: peripheral blood. V gene TRBV5-1 combines with J gene TRBJ2-1, with D perhaps TRBD1 (5 bases). This receptor was obtained from an elderly man with acute or convalescent COVID-19. The CDR3 is CASNLDSTYNEQFF. DNA for the CDR3: TGCGCCAGCAACCTTGACAGCACCTACAATGAGCAGTTCTTC.